The sequence of this T cell receptor beta chain was determined in a study of blood T cell repertoires in COVID-19. Clones were read by immunoSEQ multiplex PCR, and TCRdb kept only the in-frame ones, dropping some. The data contain 200,000 to 300,000 clones, 88% of them singletons. From germline, CDR1 is KGHSH and CDR2 LQKENI. The CDR3 runs to 16 residues. V was pared by 3 bases and J by 2 bases, with 8 bases of the junction left unmatched. The genes are TRBV18 and TRBJ1-1; TRBD1 matches 8 bases. The clonotype was recovered from a woman in her thirties or forties with acute COVID-19. Sequences were obtained from PBMCs or T cells enriched from blood (not recorded which). The CDR3 loop reads CASSPNWDRINTEAFF. In nucleotides, the CDR3 is TGTGCCAGCTCACCGAATTGGGACAGGATAAACACTGAAGCTTTCTTT.